One sample yielded the 19 T cell receptor beta chains listed below, sequenced in a study of shared clonotypes between healthy human individuals. Assay used: immunoSEQ multiplex PCR; TCRdb lists only in-frame clones, some missing. The sample includes more than 2,000,000 clones, about 92% of them seen just once. The sample comprised naive CD4+ T cells from PBMCs. Sample subset: CD45RA+ positively selected. Receptor source: a young man in good health. Some clones in this sample may be carry-over from other donors' samples.

The chain employs TRBV9 and TRBJ2-3; 7 bases fit TRBD1. The CDR3 totals 13 residues. The trim removed 4 bases at V and 6 bases at J, leaving 5 bases unmatched. The germline CDR1 and CDR2 sequences are SGDLS and YYNGEE. CDR3 amino acids: CASSTPQGDTQYF. CDR3 in DNA: TGTGCCAGCAGCACCCCACAGGGGGATACGCAGTATTTT.

The CDR3 region is CASSQSPVGPSSGNTIYF. In DNA, the CDR3 is TGCGCCAGCAGTCAATCCCCCGTAGGACCGAGCTCTGGAAACACCATATATTTT. The chain couples TRBV23-1 to TRBJ1-3; D gene ambiguous. TRBV23-1 is classed as an ORF, of uncertain function. Trimming left V 0 bases short and J 0 bases short, with 15 bases between. The CDR3 spans 18 residues.

This clone was seen just once. The gene calls are TRBV10-3 and TRBJ2-1, with 8 bases aligning to TRBD2. Unmatched junction bases numbered 10, after V lost 10 bases and J lost 5 bases. Germline V lookup: CDR1 ENHRY, CDR2 SYGVKD. This CDR3 is 14 amino acids long. CDR3 protein: CASLPSGYHNEQFF. In DNA form, the CDR3 reads TGTGCCAGCCTGCCTAGCGGGTACCACAATGAGCAGTTCTTC.

The chain is built from TRBV30 and TRBJ2-3; a weak D match, TRBD2 (6 bases). Germline V CDR1 and CDR2: GTSNPN, SVGIG (reference sequence). Trimming took off 4 bases at V and 5 bases at J, with 16 bases between the two ends. This CDR3 has 14 residues. CDR3 loop: CAWNVVGRGDTQYF. The CDR3 DNA sequence: TGTGCCTGGAATGTGGTCGGGAGAGGAGATACGCAGTATTTT.

This chain connects TRBV29-1 to TRBJ1-2, with D uncertain. The germline gives CDR1 SQVTM, CDR2 ANQGSEA. The CDR3 consists of 13 residues. The V end lost 6 bases, the J end lost 6 bases, and 17 bases lay between the germline ends. The CDR3 region is CSVGWAYGDGYTF. CDR3 DNA sequence: TGCAGCGTGGGATGGGCGTACGGAGATGGCTACACCTTC.

The chain combines TRBV5-1 with TRBJ2-3; TRBD1 aligns across 10 bases. The ends lost 0 bases at V and 0 bases at J; junction bases unmatched: 19. The CDR3 spans 22 residues. Germline V gene lookup returns CDR1 SGHRS and CDR2 YFSETQ. The DNA for the CDR3 is TGCGCCAGCAGCTTGGTACCTTCCGGACAGGGGGTATCTGGGGCTAGCACAGATACGCAGTATTTT. Protein sequence: CASSLVPSGQGVSGASTDTQYF. Filled out from reference TRBV5-1 and TRBJ2-3, the complete variable domain reads KAGVTQTPRYLIKTRGQQVTLSCSPISGHRSVSWYQQTPGQGLQFLFEYFSETQRNKGNFPGRFSGRQFSNSRSEMNVSTLELGDSALYLCASSLVPSGQGVSGASTDTQYFGPGTRLTVL.

The V call is TRBV5-1, the J call TRBJ2-5, with D possibly being TRBD2 (7 bases). The CDR3 totals 14 residues. Trimming cost V 2 bases and J 8 bases, with 16 bases left between them. Germline loops: CDR1 SGHRS, CDR2 YFSETQ. The CDR3 DNA reads as TGCGCCAGCAGCTTCGGCGGGGGCGGCGACACCCAGTACTTC. Its translation is CASSFGGGGDTQYF.

The chain carries TRBV2 and TRBJ2-7; no clear D. CDR1 is SNHLY, CDR2 FYNNEI, per germline. The CDR3 loop spans 15 amino acids. V gave up 3 bases and J gave up 4 bases, with 16 bases separating them. The CDR3 loop reads CASSDGPSRPYEQYF. As DNA, the CDR3 is TGTGCCAGCAGTGATGGACCGAGCCGGCCTTACGAGCAGTACTTC.

The CDR3 DNA reads as TGTGCCAGCAGCCCAATCCGATCGTTACGGGAGCTGTTTTTT. This sequence encodes CASSPIRSLRELFF. The rearrangement joins TRBV11-2 to TRBJ2-2; D uncertain. The V end was cut by 5 bases, the J end by 9 bases, with 16 bases between. Germline V gives CDR1 SGHAT, CDR2 FQNNGV. The CDR3 spans 14 residues.

The chain couples TRBV27 to TRBJ2-7; the D gene is possibly TRBD1 (6 bases). V gave up 3 bases and J gave up 4 bases, with 10 bases separating them. This CDR3 spans 13 amino acids. Germline CDR1 and CDR2: MNHEY and SMNVEV (reference sequence). This CDR3 reads CASSFQDRYEQYF. Written as DNA, the CDR3 is TGTGCCAGCAGTTTTCAAGACAGGTACGAGCAGTACTTC.

Here the CDR3 DNA reads TGTGCCAGCACCTCTAAGGGGCAGGCTAATGAAAAACTGTTTTTT. Translated, it gives CASTSKGQANEKLFF. This chain uses TRBV6-5 with TRBJ1-4, with D possibly matching TRBD1 (5 bases). This CDR3 is 15 amino acids long. CDR1 and CDR2 (germline): MNHEY, SVGAGI. V was shortened by 7 bases and J by 3 bases, with 15 bases between the two germline ends.

This sequence joins TRBV6-6 and TRBJ1-4; the D gene is possibly TRBD1 (5 bases). The length of the CDR3 is 13 residues. V dropped 6 bases and J dropped 8 bases, with 13 bases sitting between them. Germline values: CDR1 MNHNY, CDR2 SVGAGI (reference sequence). CDR3 sequence: CASRPRQMEKLFF. In DNA form, the CDR3 reads TGTGCCAGCAGACCCAGACAGATGGAAAAACTGTTTTTT.

The J gene is TRBJ1-2, the V gene TRBV4-3; D is unclear. Germline V gives CDR1 LGHNA, CDR2 YSLEER. The CDR3 is 16 amino acids. Trimming stripped 1 base from V and 7 bases from J, with 19 bases between. DNA for the CDR3: TGCGCCAGCAGCCAAGCTCAGGAGGGCACCATGGGTGGCTACACCTTC. Residues: CASSQAQEGTMGGYTF.

DNA of the CDR3: TGTGCCAGCAGCTTAGCGAAAGGGGTCGGGTCCTACAATGAGCAGTTCTTC. Its protein is CASSLAKGVGSYNEQFF. V and J are TRBV7-9 and TRBJ2-1, with TRBD1 as a possible D gene (5 bases). The CDR3 has 17 residues. Germline assignment: CDR1 SEHNR and CDR2 FQNEAQ (reference sequence). Deletions cut 0 bases from V and 1 base from J, with 13 bases between.

V is TRBV9 and J is TRBJ2-7, with a weak D call TRBD1 (5 bases). V shed 0 bases and J shed 0 bases, with 10 bases lying between them. This CDR3 contains 15 residues. CDR1 is SGDLS, CDR2 YYNGEE, per germline. The CDR3 DNA reads TGTGCCAGCAGCGTAGGTGCAGGGATCTCCTACGAGCAGTACTTC. Translating gives CASSVGAGISYEQYF.

Notes on this clone: The junction departs from the called germline gene at one end, perhaps through a read error. The chain combines TRBV28 with TRBJ1-1; no definite D call. This CDR3 spans 14 amino acids. The germline V gene has CDR1 MDHEN and CDR2 SYDVKM. The CDR3, as DNA: TGTGCCAGCAGTTCTAGCCTCAATCCCAAGGACCCTAGGTTT. Translated: CASSSSLNPKDPRF.

This clone was detected a few times. Other DNA sequences from this sample encode an identical CDR3 as well. The rearrangement uses TRBV5-1 and TRBJ2-7, with TRBD2 matching over 11 bases. The V gene end was trimmed by 1 base and the J gene end by 3 bases; junction bases not matched to a gene: 0. Per germline, CDR1 SGHRS and CDR2 YFSETQ. There are 14 residues in the CDR3. The CDR3 here is CASSLTSGSYEQYF. The CDR3 bases are TGCGCCAGCAGCTTGACTAGCGGGAGCTACGAGCAGTACTTC. Looking up the rest from reference TRBV5-1 and TRBJ2-7 gives the full variable domain: KAGVTQTPRYLIKTRGQQVTLSCSPISGHRSVSWYQQTPGQGLQFLFEYFSETQRNKGNFPGRFSGRQFSNSRSEMNVSTLELGDSALYLCASSLTSGSYEQYFGPGTRLTVT.

The chain links TRBV6-5 to TRBJ1-2; D gene unclear. The CDR3 covers 15 residues. The germline gives CDR1 MNHEY, CDR2 SVGAGI. The germline V and J ends were trimmed by 5 bases and 3 bases, with 16 bases remaining between them. The DNA for the CDR3 is TGTGCCAGCAGTCGACCTAACCTGGCCCACTATGGCTACACCTTC. Protein: CASSRPNLAHYGYTF.

Notes on this clone: At the DNA level, this CDR3 is encoded by other sequences in the same sample as well. The chain is built from TRBV30 and TRBJ1-2; D is undetermined. Trimming shortened V by 0 bases and J by 1 base, and 3 bases separated the two germline ends. CDR1 is GTSNPN, CDR2 SVGIG, per germline (reference sequence). The CDR3 is made up of 12 amino acids. The CDR3 region has the DNA TGTGCCTGGAGTGTAGATAACTATGGCTACACCTTC. Protein product: CAWSVDNYGYTF.